Reported below is one T cell receptor (beta chain). This entry is derived from a study of STAT5B mutations in CD4+ large granular lymphocyte leukemia. Sequencing used immunoSEQ multiplex PCR; TCRdb keeps in-frame clones, though not all of them. The table shows about 48,000 clones, with roughly 72% occurring only once. The CDR3 consists of 15 residues. The germline CDR1 and CDR2 sequences are KGHSH and LQKENI. Trimming stripped 1 base from V and 2 bases from J, with 11 bases between. The TCR originated in a human donor in good health. The J gene is TRBJ2-5, the V gene TRBV18; perhaps TRBD2 as D (5 bases). Input material: CD4+ T cells from blood buffy coats. Written as DNA, the CDR3 is TGTGCCAGCTCACCACGGGCAGCGGAACAAGAGACCCAGTACTTC. Its translation is CASSPRAAEQETQYF.